This TCR beta chain comes out of a study of T cells in Graves' hyperthyroidism and ophthalmopathy. Losses at the gene ends were 2 bases for V and 5 bases for J; bases not matched to a gene: 6. Germline CDR1 and CDR2: SGHAT and FQNNGV. The CDR3 spans 14 residues. Amplification targeted TCR beta CDR3 regions from RNA transcripts. Primed by the HTBI set, a first-round RT-PCR was run on the TCR CDR3. TCRdb re-analysed the multiplex PCR reads in MiXCR, keeping a single row per CDR3 protein. The repertoire has some 420,000 distinct CDR3 sequences, around 13% of them found once; the top ten carry about 4.9%. This clonotype was found many times.

Material for sequencing was blood. The chain links TRBV11-2 to TRBJ2-7, with 7 bases lining up with TRBD1. The clonotype comes from a woman aged 18-30 years with Graves' hyperthyroidism. The CDR3 coding sequence is TGTGCCAGCAGCTTACAGGGGGAAATCGACGAGCAGTACTTC. It is translated as CASSLQGEIDEQYF.